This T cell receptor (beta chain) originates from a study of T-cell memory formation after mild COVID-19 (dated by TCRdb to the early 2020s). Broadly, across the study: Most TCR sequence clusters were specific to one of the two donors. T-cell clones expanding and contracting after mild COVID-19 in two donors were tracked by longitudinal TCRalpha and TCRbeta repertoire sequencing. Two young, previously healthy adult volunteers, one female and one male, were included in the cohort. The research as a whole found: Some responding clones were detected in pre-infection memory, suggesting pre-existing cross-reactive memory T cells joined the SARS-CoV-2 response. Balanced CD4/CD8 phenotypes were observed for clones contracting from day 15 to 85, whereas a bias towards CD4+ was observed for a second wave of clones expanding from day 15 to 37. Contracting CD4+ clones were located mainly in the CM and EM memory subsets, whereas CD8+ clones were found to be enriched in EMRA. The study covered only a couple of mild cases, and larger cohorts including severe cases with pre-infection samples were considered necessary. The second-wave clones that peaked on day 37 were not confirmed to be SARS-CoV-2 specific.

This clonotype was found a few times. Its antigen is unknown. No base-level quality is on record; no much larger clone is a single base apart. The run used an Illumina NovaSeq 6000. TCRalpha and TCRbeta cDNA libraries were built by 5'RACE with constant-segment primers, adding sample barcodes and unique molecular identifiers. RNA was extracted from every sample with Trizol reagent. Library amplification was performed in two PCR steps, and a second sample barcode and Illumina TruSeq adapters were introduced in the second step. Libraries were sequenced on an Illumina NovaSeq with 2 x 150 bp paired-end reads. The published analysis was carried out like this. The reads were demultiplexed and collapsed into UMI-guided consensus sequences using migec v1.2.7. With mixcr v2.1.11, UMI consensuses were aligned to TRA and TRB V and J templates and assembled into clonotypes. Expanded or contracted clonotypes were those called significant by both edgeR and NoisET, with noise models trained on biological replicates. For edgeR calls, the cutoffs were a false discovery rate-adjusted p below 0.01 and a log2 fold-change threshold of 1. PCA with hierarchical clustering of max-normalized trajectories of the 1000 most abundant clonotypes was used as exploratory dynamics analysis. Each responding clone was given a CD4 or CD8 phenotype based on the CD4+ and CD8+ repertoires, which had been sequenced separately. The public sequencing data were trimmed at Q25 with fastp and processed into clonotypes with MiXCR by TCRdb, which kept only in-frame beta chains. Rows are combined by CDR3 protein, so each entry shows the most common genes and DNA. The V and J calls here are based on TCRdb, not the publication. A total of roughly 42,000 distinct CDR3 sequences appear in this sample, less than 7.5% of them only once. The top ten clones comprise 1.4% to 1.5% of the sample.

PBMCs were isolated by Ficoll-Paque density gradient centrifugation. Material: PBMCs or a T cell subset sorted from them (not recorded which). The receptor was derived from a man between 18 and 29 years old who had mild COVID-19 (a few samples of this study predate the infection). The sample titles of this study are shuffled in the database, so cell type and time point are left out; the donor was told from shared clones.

The CDR3 reads as follows: CAIRPSGWAGELFF. The DNA sequence is given as TGTGCCATCAGGCCGTCGGGTTGGGCCGGGGAGCTGTTTTTT. The chain is made from TRBV10-3 and TRBJ2-2; no D gene is confidently identified. CDR1 and CDR2, looked up from the germline V gene, are ENHRY and SYGVKD. A distance of 14 bases separates the germline ends of V and J, which lose 6 bases and 6 bases respectively. From the cysteine up to the phenylalanine, the CDR3 has a length of 14 residues. The kept DNA is CDR3 alone, 42 bases in frame from the first base.